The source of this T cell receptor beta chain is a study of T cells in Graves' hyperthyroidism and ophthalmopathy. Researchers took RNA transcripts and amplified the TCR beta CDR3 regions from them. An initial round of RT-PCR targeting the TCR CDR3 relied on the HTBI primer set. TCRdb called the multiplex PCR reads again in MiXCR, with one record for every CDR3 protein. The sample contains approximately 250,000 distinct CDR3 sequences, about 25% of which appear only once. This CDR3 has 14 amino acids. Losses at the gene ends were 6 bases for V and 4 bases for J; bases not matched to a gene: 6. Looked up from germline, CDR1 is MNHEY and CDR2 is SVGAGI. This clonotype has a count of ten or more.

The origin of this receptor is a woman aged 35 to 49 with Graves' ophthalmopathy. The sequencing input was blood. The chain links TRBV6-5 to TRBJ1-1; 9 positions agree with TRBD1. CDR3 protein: CASRPQTGGTEAFF. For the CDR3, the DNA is TGTGCCAGCAGACCCCAGACAGGGGGCACTGAAGCTTTCTTT.